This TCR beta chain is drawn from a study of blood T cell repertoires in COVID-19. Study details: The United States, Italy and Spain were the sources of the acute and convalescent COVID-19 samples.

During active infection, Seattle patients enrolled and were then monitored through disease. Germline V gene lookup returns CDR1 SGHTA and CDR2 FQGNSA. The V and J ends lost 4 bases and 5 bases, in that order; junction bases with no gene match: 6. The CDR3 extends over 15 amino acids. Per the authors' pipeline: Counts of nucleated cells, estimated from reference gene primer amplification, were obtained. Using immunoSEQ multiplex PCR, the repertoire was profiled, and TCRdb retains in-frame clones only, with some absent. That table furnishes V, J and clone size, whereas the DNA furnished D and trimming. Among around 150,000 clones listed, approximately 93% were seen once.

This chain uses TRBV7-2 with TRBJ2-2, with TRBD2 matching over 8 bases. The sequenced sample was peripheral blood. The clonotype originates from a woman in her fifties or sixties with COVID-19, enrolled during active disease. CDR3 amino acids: CASSSTGLGTGELFF. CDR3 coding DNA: TGTGCCAGCAGCTCGACGGGACTAGGAACCGGGGAGCTGTTTTTT.